These 17 T cell receptor beta chains originate from one sample sequenced in a study of blood T cell repertoires in COVID-19. Profiled with immunoSEQ multiplex PCR; TCRdb holds only in-frame clones, not every one. This repertoire shows tens of thousands of clones, roughly 80% found once; its top ten account for about 4.2%. The material sequenced was peripheral blood. The receptors shown here come from a woman between 50 and 59 years old with acute or convalescent COVID-19.

V is TRBV5-4 and J is TRBJ1-5; D ambiguous. The CDR3 covers 11 residues. Trimming left V 4 bases short and J 5 bases short, with 4 bases between. Germline CDR1 and CDR2: SGHNT and YYREEE (reference sequence). The CDR3 loop is CASSPDQPQHF. The CDR3 nucleotides read TGTGCCAGCAGCCCTGATCAGCCCCAGCATTTT.

This chain links TRBV29-1 with TRBJ1-2; no clear D gene. CDR3 length: 10 amino acids. Germline V gene sequence: CDR1 SQVTM, CDR2 ANQGSEA. V lost 3 bases and J 5 bases, leaving 4 bases between the germline ends. As DNA, the CDR3 is TGCAGCGTTGATTATTATGGCTACACCTTC. Its translation is CSVDYYGYTF.

This clone has more than one count but fewer than ten. The chain links TRBV28 to TRBJ1-2; D is perhaps TRBD1 (5 bases). Germline CDR1 and CDR2: MDHEN and SYDVKM. This CDR3 has 13 amino acids. Trimming took 5 bases from V and 5 from J, leaving 12 bases between them. The CDR3 DNA follows: TGTGCCAGCAGTCCTAATCGACAGTATGGCTACACCTTC. This translates into CASSPNRQYGYTF.

The rearrangement joins TRBV2 to TRBJ2-3, with D maybe TRBD1 (5 bases). CDR1 and CDR2 from the germline V gene are SNHLY and FYNNEI. V was pared by 6 bases and J by 6 bases, with 19 bases between. The CDR3 is 15 residues long. The CDR3 nucleotides are TGTGCCAGCAGCGGAGACAGCCCACCCCGGGATACGCAGTATTTT. Amino acids: CASSGDSPPRDTQYF.

The V call is TRBV7-3, the J call TRBJ1-1; D might be TRBD1 (5 bases). The CDR3 extends over 13 amino acids. Germline CDR1 SGHTA, CDR2 FQGTGA. Trimming removed 5 bases from V and 3 bases from J, with 10 bases in between. CDR3: CASSIDRDTEAFF. The CDR3 DNA follows: TGTGCCAGCAGCATCGACAGAGACACTGAAGCTTTCTTT.

The rearrangement uses TRBV6-2 or TRBV6-3 and TRBJ1-5; weak D call: TRBD1 (6 bases). Per the germline V gene, CDR1 is MNHEY and CDR2 is SVGEGT. V was pared by 5 bases and J by 10 bases, with 12 bases between. The CDR3 contains 12 residues. CDR3 DNA sequence: TGTGCCAGCAGTACGAGGGGGGGACCCCAGCATTTT. It translates to CASSTRGGPQHF.

The V and J genes are TRBV29-1 and TRBJ2-3; 10 bases align to TRBD1. Unmatched junction bases numbered 7, after V lost 3 bases and J lost 4 bases. Germline V CDR1 and CDR2: SQVTM, ANQGSEA. The CDR3 sequence is 15 residues long. CDR3 sequence reads: CSVDGQGVLADTQYF. The CDR3 coding sequence is TGCAGCGTTGACGGACAGGGGGTTTTGGCAGATACGCAGTATTTT.

This chain connects TRBV28 to TRBJ2-7, with TRBD1 as a possible D gene (6 bases). This CDR3 is 16 amino acids long. CDR1 MDHEN and CDR2 SYDVKM come from the germline V gene. V gave up 1 base and J gave up 5 bases, with 18 bases separating them. The CDR3 DNA reads as TGTGCCAGCAGTTTATACAGGGTATTAGAACCCCACGAGCAGTACTTC. It is translated as CASSLYRVLEPHEQYF.

The chain combines TRBV19 with TRBJ2-7; a possible D gene is TRBD1 (6 bases). Germline CDR1 and CDR2: LNHDA and SQIVND (reference sequence). This CDR3 has 15 residues. The V end lost 3 bases, the J end lost 2 bases, and 14 bases lay between the germline ends. CDR3 bases: TGTGCCAGTAGTATCCGTGGACAGCCTACCTACGAGCAGTACTTC. Its translation: CASSIRGQPTYEQYF.

This clone was seen just once. This sequence joins TRBV3-1 (or the pseudogene TRBV3-2) and TRBJ1-2, with D maybe TRBD1 (6 bases). V lost 5 bases and J 7 bases, leaving 20 bases between the germline ends. CDR1 is LGHDT and CDR2 is YNNKEL in the germline V gene (reference sequence). The CDR3 runs to 15 residues. CDR3 residues: CASSLEPRGGSGYTF. The CDR3 nucleotides read TGTGCCAGCAGCTTAGAACCAAGGGGGGGGAGTGGCTACACCTTC.

The V gene is TRBV5-5, the J gene TRBJ2-7, with 11 bases identical to TRBD2. This CDR3 has 14 residues. Unmatched junction bases numbered 7, after V lost 5 bases and J lost 6 bases. Germline V gene sequence: CDR1 SGHKS, CDR2 YYEKEE (reference sequence). In DNA form, the CDR3 reads TGTGCCAGCAGGGCTAGCGGGGGGCCGGCCGAGCAGTACTTC. Protein product: CASRASGGPAEQYF.

This clone has a handful of counts. The gene calls are TRBV5-8 and TRBJ1-4; the D gene is possibly TRBD1 (6 bases). The CDR3 covers 16 residues. The germline CDR1 and CDR2 sequences are SGHTS and YDEGEE. V dropped 1 base and J dropped 1 base, with 11 bases sitting between them. The CDR3 nucleotides are TGTGCCAGCAGCTTGAGGACAGTCAGAACTAATGAAAAACTGTTTTTT. Its translation: CASSLRTVRTNEKLFF.

The chain carries TRBV5-6 and TRBJ1-2, with 10 bases identical to TRBD1. The CDR3 covers 14 residues. Germline V gene sequence: CDR1 SGHDT, CDR2 YYEEEE. Trimming cost V 4 bases and J 3 bases; bases outside gene matches: 3. CDR3 region: CASSRDRGDYGYTF. The CDR3 coding sequence is TGTGCCAGCAGCCGGGACAGGGGCGACTATGGCTACACCTTC.

CDR3 sequence reads: CASSLWGTGNGYTF. Here the CDR3 DNA reads TGTGCCAGCAGCTTGTGGGGGACAGGCAATGGCTACACCTTC. The J gene is TRBJ1-2, the V gene TRBV5-4, with 8 bases that match TRBD1. Germline V gene sequence: CDR1 SGHNT, CDR2 YYREEE (reference sequence). V dropped 1 base and J dropped 6; count of bases not matched to a gene: 5. The CDR3 sequence is 14 residues long.

The chain carries TRBV2 and TRBJ1-1, with TRBD1 as a possible D gene (6 bases). V shed 2 bases and J shed 2 bases, with 12 bases lying between them. CDR1 is SNHLY and CDR2 is FYNNEI in the germline V gene. There are 15 residues in the CDR3. The DNA for the CDR3 is TGTGCCAGCAGTGAATTACGGACAGTTAACACTGAAGCTTTCTTT. Amino acid sequence: CASSELRTVNTEAFF.

There are a few counts of this clone. This chain joins TRBV10-3 and TRBJ1-1; D unresolved. V was cut by 10 bases and J by 1 base, with 13 bases left in between. Germline values: CDR1 ENHRY, CDR2 SYGVKD. The CDR3 is made up of 13 amino acids. In nucleotides, the CDR3 is TGTGCCAGACGAGGCAGCCCGAACACTGAAGCTTTCTTT. It encodes CARRGSPNTEAFF.

The chain joins TRBV4-3 to TRBJ2-3; D not certain. Trimming removed 8 bases at V and 2 bases at J, with 17 bases between. Germline-derived CDR1 and CDR2 are LGHNA and YSLEER. This CDR3 is built from 15 residues. The CDR3 loop reads CASQKRAGDTDTQYF. In DNA form, the CDR3 reads TGCGCCAGCCAAAAACGTGCTGGAGACACAGATACGCAGTATTTT.